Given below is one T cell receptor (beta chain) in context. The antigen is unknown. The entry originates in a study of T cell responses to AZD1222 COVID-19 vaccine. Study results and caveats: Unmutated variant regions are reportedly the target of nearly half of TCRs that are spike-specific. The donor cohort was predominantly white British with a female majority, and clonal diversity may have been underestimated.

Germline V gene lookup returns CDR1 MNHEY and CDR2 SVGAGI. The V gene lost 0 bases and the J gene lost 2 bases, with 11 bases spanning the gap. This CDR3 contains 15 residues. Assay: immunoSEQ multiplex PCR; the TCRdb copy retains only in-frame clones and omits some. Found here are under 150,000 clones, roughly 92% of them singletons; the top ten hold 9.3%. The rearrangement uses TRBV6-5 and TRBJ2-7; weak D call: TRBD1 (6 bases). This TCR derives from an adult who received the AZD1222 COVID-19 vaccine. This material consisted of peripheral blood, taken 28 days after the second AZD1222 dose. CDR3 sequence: CASSYSPRGPYEQYV. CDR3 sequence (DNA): TGTGCCAGCAGTTACTCCCCCAGGGGCCCCTACGAGCAGTACGTC.